A selection of T cell receptor beta chains follows, all from one sample in a study of T cells in Graves' hyperthyroidism and ophthalmopathy. TCRdb re-called the multiplex PCR reads with MiXCR, one entry per CDR3 protein. The sample has about 420,000 distinct CDR3 sequences, 15% to 18% seen once. The sample taken for sequencing was blood. All receptors derive from a woman between 18 and 30 years old with Graves' hyperthyroidism. The CDR3 runs from the conserved cysteine through the conserved F or W.

cdr3_length	v_call	j_call	cdr3_aa
15	TRBV10-3	TRBJ2-7	CAIKTQGGDAYEQYF
13	TRBV6-1	TRBJ2-7	CASRPTGIYEQYF
15	TRBV3-1	TRBJ2-1	CASSQDGGRANEQFF
17	TRBV18	TRBJ2-7	CASSVAIAGGPLNEQYF
14	TRBV11-3	TRBJ2-7	CASSFPGQGSEQYF
14	TRBV5-1	TRBJ1-4	CASSNQGSNEKLFF
15	TRBV4-1	TRBJ2-3	CASSPEVPWGDTQYF
14	TRBV19	TRBJ2-7	CASSLRQESYEQYF
13	TRBV10-3	TRBJ2-7	CAISDGPPYEQYF
14	TRBV12-3/TRBV12-4	TRBJ2-1	CASTYSGGYNEQFF
14	TRBV3-1	TRBJ2-2	CASSQDPNTGELFF
15	TRBV10-3	TRBJ2-2	CAISSGTGNTGELFF
17	TRBV28	TRBJ2-3	CASSLWELGVFTDTQYF
15	TRBV19	TRBJ2-7	CASSPRDSGSYEQYF
15	TRBV12-3/TRBV12-4	TRBJ1-6	CASSPTGGGNSPLHF
15	TRBV20-1	TRBJ2-7	CSARESGTGRYEQYF
13	TRBV7-3	TRBJ2-3	CASSPEGADTQYF
15	TRBV2	TRBJ1-2	CASSLGTGLPYGYTF
20	TRBV4-1	TRBJ2-5	CASSHEDRGHKDGMKETQYF
15	TRBV12-3/TRBV12-4	TRBJ2-1	CASSLLGPGYNEQFF
14	TRBV28	TRBJ1-1	CASSSQASNTEAFF
15	TRBV13	TRBJ2-7	CASSSDVVGVRGQYF
10	TRBV6-1	TRBJ1-2	CASAHRGYTF
14	TRBV5-4	TRBJ2-3	CVSGPLTGTDTQYF
14	TRBV30	TRBJ2-3	CAWGLGGGTDTQYF
15	TRBV5-5	TRBJ1-5	CASSASWGRNQPQHF
13	TRBV12-3/TRBV12-4	TRBJ1-2	CASSLGQDYGYTF
14	TRBV3-1	TRBJ2-5	CASSHRSREETQYF
17	TRBV4-1	TRBJ1-5	CASSQDTAPYSNQPQHF
13	TRBV29-1	TRBJ1-2	CSAHEGDLDGYTF
14	TRBV7-9	TRBJ2-7	CASSLIDSSYEQYF
15	TRBV13	TRBJ2-2	CASSMTGGFAGELFF
15	TRBV2	TRBJ1-3	CASHSRASSGNTIYF
14	TRBV6-1	TRBJ2-7	CASSETGGRARQYF
13	TRBV30	TRBJ1-4	CAWKNGPAEKLFF
17	TRBV5-1	TRBJ2-6	CASSSSSTGAGANVLTF
15	TRBV3-1	TRBJ2-5	CASSQDAAGVRTQYF
11	TRBV5-1	TRBJ2-7	CASSLGYERYF
21	TRBV11-2	TRBJ2-3	CASSLFIRTSGRAKGTDTQYF
14	TRBV20-1	TRBJ2-5	CSARWGTGQETQYF
16	TRBV14	TRBJ2-4	CASSQEGWDGKNIQYF
13	TRBV11-2	TRBJ2-7	CASSSTVTHEQYF
16	TRBV12-3/TRBV12-4	TRBJ2-2	CASNRLAGGYTGELFF
11	TRBV20-1	TRBJ2-1	CSANREHEQFF
14	TRBV2	TRBJ2-2	CASGLAANTGELFF
15	TRBV20-1	TRBJ1-1	CSALSRQGALTEAFF
13	TRBV28	TRBJ2-7	CASIAGGSYEQYF
15	TRBV27	TRBJ2-2	CASSASGRNTGELFF
14	TRBV7-3	TRBJ1-1	CASSLGVLNTEAFF
13	TRBV27	TRBJ2-1	CASSQILTSEQFF
13	TRBV5-1	TRBJ2-7	CASSFDRFYEQYF